This T cell receptor beta chain was observed in a study of shared clonotypes between healthy human individuals. The CDR3 loop spans 15 amino acids. The V gene lost 3 bases and the J gene lost 6 bases, with 16 bases spanning the gap. Looked up from germline, CDR1 is KGHSH and CDR2 is LQKENI. How the authors handled the data: Filtering differed since immunoSEQ provided only junctions, with no quality scores. Profiled with immunoSEQ multiplex PCR; TCRdb holds only in-frame clones, not every one. The DNA gave D and trimming, while V, J and clone size come from that table. The table includes 1,400,000 or so clones, just under 99% detected once.

Sequencing was performed on naive CD4+ T cells sorted from blood. Regarding subset: CD45RA+ positively selected. This TCR was sampled from a man aged 30-40 years in good health. The V and J genes are TRBV18 and TRBJ2-3; D gene unclear. The DNA of the CDR3 is TGTGCCAGCTCACCGATAGATCCCCCGGCGGATACGCAGTATTTT. Translating it yields CASSPIDPPADTQYF.